The 14 T cell receptor beta chains in this list originate from one sample, sequenced in a study of molecular identifiers for immune sequencing clone quantification. TCRdb re-analysed the PCR reads in MiXCR, keeping a single row per CDR3 protein. The sample shows about 320,000 distinct CDR3 sequences, about 22% of them seen only once. The material sequenced was naive CD8+ T cells from blood, with Jurkat cell RNA spiked in. This sample's subset: FACS-sorted CD8+CD4-CCR7+CD45RA+ naive T cells. The receptors were gathered from a human donor in good health. Some libraries in this study had Jurkat cell RNA spiked in.

This clonotype was picked up many times. The gene calls are TRBV6-6 and TRBJ2-7, with TRBD1 as a possible D gene (6 bases). Germline CDR1 and CDR2: MNHNY and SVGAGI (reference sequence). This CDR3 has 15 residues. V gave up 2 bases and J gave up 3 bases, with 14 bases separating them. This CDR3 is CASSYQQRGGYEQYF. CDR3 bases: TGTGCCAGCAGTTACCAACAGCGAGGGGGCTACGAGCAGTACTTC.

As concerns this clonotype: Given a much more abundant clone one base away, this may be a read error. The chain couples TRBV4-1 to TRBJ2-1; no clear D gene. The CDR3 length is 13 residues. V was cut by 5 bases and J by 12 bases, with 17 bases left in between. Germline V gene lookup returns CDR1 MGHRA and CDR2 YSYEKL. CDR3 protein: CASSTSWGYGQFF. CDR3 in DNA: TGCGCCAGCAGCACAAGTTGGGGATATGGGCAGTTCTTC.

The V and J genes are TRBV19 and TRBJ2-1, with 9 bases lining up with TRBD1. Trimming cost V 6 bases and J 8 bases; bases outside gene matches: 8. The CDR3 has 14 residues. The germline V gene encodes CDR1 LNHDA and CDR2 SQIVND (reference sequence). The CDR3 loop is CASSSGTGIHEQFF. CDR3 bases: TGTGCCAGTAGCTCCGGGACAGGGATCCATGAGCAGTTCTTC.

This clonotype was detected many times. The chain has TRBV5-4 and TRBJ2-1; either TRBD1 or TRBD2 may supply D (5 bases each). The CDR3 covers 16 residues. V dropped 0 bases and J dropped 8 bases, with 18 bases sitting between them. Germline CDR1 reads SGHNT; CDR2 reads YYREEE (reference sequence). For the CDR3, the DNA is TGTGCCAGCAGCTTGGGTTCAGTCATCCTGGGGGATGAGCAGTTCTTC. Protein: CASSLGSVILGDEQFF.

This clonotype occurred a few times. The CDR3 protein is CASSPKRASTDTQYF. CDR3 bases: TGTGCCAGCAGCCCGAAGCGGGCTAGCACAGATACGCAGTATTTT. V and J are TRBV13 and TRBJ2-3; possibly TRBD2 for D (6 bases). There are 15 residues in the CDR3. CDR1 is PRHDT and CDR2 is FYEKMQ in the germline V gene (reference sequence). Trimming pared 5 bases from V and 0 bases from J, leaving 12 bases between.

Comment on this clonotype: Because it lacks the conserved phenylalanine or tryptophan at the end, this CDR3 is likely a read error. The V call is TRBV6-2 or TRBV6-3, the J call TRBJ2-3; TRBD1 matches 8 bases. J lost 5 bases, V lost 1 base, and 8 bases had no gene match. Germline lookup yields CDR1 MNHEY and CDR2 SVGEGT. The CDR3 totals 16 residues. The CDR3 DNA follows: TGTGCCAGCAGTTACTACGACAGGGGTCGTAAAGATACGCAGTATTCT. Amino acids: CASSYYDRGRKDTQYS.

This clonotype was seen at least ten times. CDR3 in amino acids: CASTVAGETGELFF. The CDR3 nucleotides are TGTGCCAGCACGGTAGCGGGAGAGACCGGGGAGCTGTTTTTT. The chain uses TRBV2 and TRBJ2-2; 9 bases align to TRBD2. CDR1 SNHLY and CDR2 FYNNEI come from the germline V gene. This CDR3 region has 14 residues. V shed 7 bases, J shed 5 bases, and the junction held 5 bases outside the gene matches.

This clonotype was recorded at least ten times. This chain joins TRBV9 and TRBJ2-3, with D possibly matching TRBD2 (6 bases). This CDR3 spans 18 amino acids. Deletions cut 3 bases from V and 2 bases from J, with 22 bases between. Germline lookup yields CDR1 SGDLS and CDR2 YYNGEE. In DNA form, the CDR3 reads TGTGCCAGCAGCGGATTAAGCGGAGGGGCTTACCCCACAGATACGCAGTATTTT. Translating gives CASSGLSGGAYPTDTQYF. Based on the CDR3 plus reference TRBV9 and TRBJ2-3, the full variable domain is DSGVTQTPKHLITATGQRVTLRCSPRSGDLSVYWYQQSLDQGLQFLIQYYNGEERAKGNILERFSAQQFPDLHSELNLSSLELGDSALYFCASSGLSGGAYPTDTQYFGPGTRLTVL.

In its sample, this clonotype was seen many times. The V call is TRBV13, the J call TRBJ1-1; 9 nucleotides match TRBD1. V shed 1 base, J shed 12 bases, and the junction held 12 bases outside the gene matches. There are 15 residues in the CDR3. Germline V gives CDR1 PRHDT, CDR2 FYEKMQ (reference sequence). This CDR3 is CASSLESGTGSGTFF. The DNA of the CDR3 is TGTGCCAGCAGCTTAGAATCCGGGACAGGGAGTGGGACTTTCTTT.

The table lists this clonotype with many counts. The rearrangement joins TRBV19 to TRBJ1-4; 9 nucleotides align to TRBD1. The ends lost 0 bases at V and 8 bases at J; junction bases unmatched: 4. CDR1 is LNHDA, CDR2 SQIVND, per germline (reference sequence). This CDR3 has 15 residues. The CDR3 nucleotides read TGTGCCAGTAGTATAGAAGGGACAGGGTACGAAAAACTGTTTTTT. It yields the protein CASSIEGTGYEKLFF.

The chain employs TRBV6-5 and TRBJ1-1; no clear D gene. The V gene lost 2 bases and the J gene lost 2 bases, with 6 bases spanning the gap. This CDR3 is built from 13 residues. Germline CDR1 is MNHEY and CDR2 is SVGAGI. The CDR3 nucleotides read TGTGCCAGCAGTTACGAGTCTAACACTGAAGCTTTCTTT. Its protein product is CASSYESNTEAFF.

This clonotype was recorded many times. The chain uses TRBV20-1 and TRBJ2-7, with D perhaps matching TRBD2 (5 bases). CDR1 is DFQATT, CDR2 SNEGSKA, per germline (reference sequence). This CDR3 spans 14 amino acids. Trimming took off 3 bases at V and 4 bases at J, with 16 bases between the two ends. The CDR3 sequence is CSASYGSGWYEQYF. CDR3 coding DNA: TGCAGTGCTAGTTACGGTTCGGGGTGGTACGAGCAGTACTTC.

Details on this clonotype: This sequence may be a read error, since a much larger clone differs from it by one base. The genes are TRBV7-9 and TRBJ1-1, with a weak D call TRBD1 (6 bases). The CDR3 runs to 12 residues. Trimming left V 6 bases short and J 10 bases short, with 15 bases between. Germline CDR1 SEHNR, CDR2 FQNEAQ (reference sequence). CDR3 nucleotides: TGTGCCAGCAGGATAAACAGGGCTGGAGCTTTCTTT. Protein sequence: CASRINRAGAFF.

Comments on this clonotype: This may be a read error, as it is one base from a much larger clone. The V gene is TRBV5-3, the J gene TRBJ2-7, with 7 bases aligning to TRBD2. TRBV5-3 is reported as an ORF; its role is uncertain. The V segment lost 8 bases and the J segment 3 bases; nucleotides outside the gene matches: 11. The CDR3 length is 14 residues. The CDR3 reads CASSPGGGFYEQYF. The CDR3 nucleotides are TGTGCCAGCAGCCCTGGCGGGGGTTTCTACGAGCAGTACTTC.